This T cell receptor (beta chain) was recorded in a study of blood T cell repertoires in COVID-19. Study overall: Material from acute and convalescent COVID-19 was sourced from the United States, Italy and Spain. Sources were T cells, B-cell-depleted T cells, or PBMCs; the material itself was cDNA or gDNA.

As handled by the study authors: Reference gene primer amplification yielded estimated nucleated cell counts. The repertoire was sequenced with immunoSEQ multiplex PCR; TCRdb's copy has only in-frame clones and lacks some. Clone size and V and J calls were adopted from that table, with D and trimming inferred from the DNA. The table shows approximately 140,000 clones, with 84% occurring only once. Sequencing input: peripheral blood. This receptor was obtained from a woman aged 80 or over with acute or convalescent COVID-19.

CDR3 in amino acids: CASSVRGTEAFF. The CDR3 DNA follows: TGCGCCAGCAGCGTGAGGGGGACTGAAGCTTTCTTT. The chain joins TRBV5-1 to TRBJ1-1; TRBD1 might be the D (6 bases). This CDR3 has 12 residues. Germline V CDR1 and CDR2: SGHRS, YFSETQ. V was cut by 4 bases and J by 5 bases, with 9 bases left in between.